Following are 14 T cell receptor beta chains from one sample sequenced in a study of prognosis after radiotherapy for stage I lung cancer (dated by TCRdb to 2020 to 2022). These reads were obtained on an Illumina HiSeq 3000. Two rounds of multiplex PCR were used to amplify the TCR beta CDR3 region from genomic DNA. In the first PCR round, primers specific to each TRBV and TRBJ gene were used, and the primer sequences were filed in Chinese patent CN105087789A. The raw public reads went through TCRdb reprocessing: fastp at Q25, MiXCR clone calling, in-frame beta chains kept. CDR3 protein sequences are deduplicated, and each keeps its most common genes and DNA. In this sample the table shows about 47,000 distinct CDR3 sequences, 30% to 40% of which occur a single time. The ten largest make up roughly 9.4% of the sample. Sequenced material: PBMCs, taken before or after stereotactic body radiation therapy (not recorded which). Receptors originate from a donor aged 50 or older with non-small cell lung cancer.

The J gene is TRBJ1-2, the V gene TRBV7-8; D remains unclear. There are 13 residues in the CDR3. Per germline, CDR1 SGHVS and CDR2 FQNEAQ. V dropped 3 bases and J dropped 7 bases, with 12 bases sitting between them. CDR3 protein: CASSLGSDSGYTF. CDR3 DNA sequence: TGTGCCAGCAGCTTGGGGTCTGATAGTGGCTACACCTTC. Looking up the rest from reference TRBV7-8 and TRBJ1-2 gives the full variable domain: GAGVSQSPRYKVAKRGQDVALRCDPISGHVSLFWYQQALGQGPEFLTYFQNEAQLDKSGLPSDRFFAERPEGSVSTLKIQRTQQEDSAVYLCASSLGSDSGYTFGSGTRLTVV.

This sequence joins TRBV30 and TRBJ1-1; 9 bases map to TRBD1. After removal of 5 bases from V and 1 base from J, the junction contained 17 bases not matched to a gene. The CDR3 consists of 18 residues. The germline CDR1 and CDR2 sequences are GTSNPN and SVGIG (reference sequence). This chain's CDR3 is CAWQTSGTGRVGNTEAFF. The DNA for the CDR3 is TGTGCCTGGCAGACCTCCGGGACAGGGAGGGTCGGGAACACTGAAGCTTTCTTT.

This chain joins TRBV30 and TRBJ1-2; a weak D match, TRBD1 (6 bases). Germline assignment: CDR1 GTSNPN and CDR2 SVGIG (reference sequence). The CDR3 is 15 amino acids. Trimming took 3 bases from V and 8 from J, leaving 22 bases between them. CDR3 sequence (DNA): TGTGCCTGGAGGCAGACATCTCGCACAGGGTTCGGCTACACCTTC. Its protein product is CAWRQTSRTGFGYTF.

This clonotype showed up many times. This sequence joins TRBV20-1 and TRBJ2-3; D remains ambiguous. The V gene's germline CDR1 is DFQATT and CDR2 SNEGSKA (reference sequence). V gave up 0 bases and J gave up 2 bases, with 27 bases separating them. The CDR3 extends over 20 amino acids. CDR3 residues: CSARDPPAASISRYTDTQYF. In DNA form, the CDR3 reads TGCAGTGCTAGAGATCCACCGGCAGCGTCTATTTCTCGGTACACAGATACGCAGTATTTT.

At least ten counts were recorded for this clonotype. The chain recombines TRBV6-2 or TRBV6-3 with TRBJ2-1, with TRBD1 identical over 9 bases. V trimming: 6 bases; J trimming: 5 bases; junction bases outside the gene matches: 20. Germline assignment: CDR1 MNHEY and CDR2 SVGEGT. There are 19 residues in the CDR3. Here the CDR3 reads CASRLRDRAQRPTNNEQFF. In nucleotides, the CDR3 is TGTGCCAGCAGATTACGGGACAGGGCCCAAAGGCCCACAAACAATGAGCAGTTCTTC.

About this clonotype: The likely explanation is a read error, given a far larger clone one base away. The chain joins TRBV6-5 to TRBJ2-2; no clear D. Germline-derived CDR1 and CDR2 are MNHEY and SVGAGI. V dropped 5 bases and J dropped 4 bases, with 8 bases sitting between them. The CDR3 sequence is 13 residues long. CDR3: CASSNWGTGELFF. The DNA of the CDR3 is TGTGCCAGCAGTAACTGGGGCACCGGGGAGCTGTTTTTT.

The CDR3 is CASRGDRDGNTIYF. The DNA of the CDR3 is TGTGCCAGCAGGGGAGACAGGGACGGAAACACCATATATTTT. The chain joins TRBV12-3 or TRBV12-4 to TRBJ1-3; TRBD1 agrees at 7 bases. Trimming at V came to 6 bases and at J to 4 bases, leaving 6 bases not matched to a gene. The CDR3 length is 14 residues.

This clonotype was observed many times. The chain links TRBV20-1 to TRBJ2-7; TRBD2 might be the D (5 bases). Between the trimmed V and J ends, which lost 5 bases and 6 bases, there was a span of 11 bases. The CDR3 contains 11 residues. Germline V CDR1 and CDR2: DFQATT, SNEGSKA (reference sequence). The CDR3 spells CSAPLAGEQYF. DNA of the CDR3: TGCAGTGCTCCTCTAGCTGGCGAGCAGTACTTC.

Regarding this clonotype: A much bigger clone sits one base away, suggesting this may be a read error. The chain has TRBV5-4 and TRBJ1-1; 7 bases are a match to TRBD1. CDR3 length: 14 residues. The germline CDR1 and CDR2 sequences are SGHNT and YYREEE (reference sequence). V lost 3 bases to trimming and J lost 11 bases; unmatched junction nucleotides: 13. The CDR3 region has the DNA TGTGCCAGCAGCTCCTCCGGGACAGCTGGTATGGCTTTCTTT. Protein: CASSSSGTAGMAFF. Full variable domain (outside the CDR3, taken from reference TRBV5-4 and TRBJ1-1): ETGVTQSPTHLIKTRGQQVTLRCSSQSGHNTVSWYQQALGQGPQFIFQYYREEENGRGNFPPRFSGLQFPNYSSELNVNALELDDSALYLCASSSSGTAGMAFFGQGTRLTVV.

Ten or more counts support this clonotype. The CDR3: CASSQLTGRGGVEAFF. The CDR3 DNA follows: TGCGCCAGCAGCCAACTTACGGGCCGAGGAGGAGTTGAAGCTTTCTTT. V usage is TRBV4-3 and J usage is TRBJ1-1; D unclear. CDR3 length equals 16 residues. Trimming left V 2 bases short and J 7 bases short, with 20 bases between. Germline V gives CDR1 LGHNA, CDR2 YSLEER.

The rearrangement uses TRBV7-2 and TRBJ2-1; D is perhaps TRBD1 (5 bases). Germline loops: CDR1 SGHTA, CDR2 FQGNSA. V was clipped by 5 bases and J by 6 bases, with 23 bases between them. The CDR3 runs 17 residues. CDR3 nucleotides: TGTGCCAGCAGCCCGCAGCCCAGGGAACTGGTATCCAATGAGCAGTTCTTC. This codes for CASSPQPRELVSNEQFF. The entire variable domain, with the rest obtained from reference TRBV7-2 and TRBJ2-1, is as follows: GAGVSQSPSNKVTEKGKDVELRCDPISGHTALYWYRQSLGQGLEFLIYFQGNSAPDKSGLPSDRFSAERTGGSVSTLTIQRTQQEDSAVYLCASSPQPRELVSNEQFFGPGTRLTVL.

The V call is TRBV3-1, the J call TRBJ2-5; TRBD2 aligns across 12 bases. The CDR3 is 15 residues long. The trim removed 5 bases at V and 14 bases at J, leaving 15 bases unmatched. CDR1 LGHDT and CDR2 YNNKEL come from the germline V gene (reference sequence). CDR3 nucleotides: TGTGCCAGCAGCACTCGGACTAGCGGGATCGAGACCCTTTACTTC. It codes for CASSTRTSGIETLYF.

This clonotype came up many times. The CDR3 spells CASSRTSGSSGELFF. In DNA form, the CDR3 reads TGTGCCAGCAGCCGGACTAGCGGGAGTTCCGGGGAGCTGTTTTTT. The chain couples TRBV28 to TRBJ2-2; 13 nucleotides agree with TRBD2. Germline V gives CDR1 MDHEN, CDR2 SYDVKM. This CDR3 has 15 amino acids. The V and J ends lost 6 bases and 6 bases, in that order; junction bases with no gene match: 4.

This sequence joins TRBV6-1 and TRBJ2-1, with a possible D match to TRBD2 (5 bases). Trimming removed 4 bases from V and 6 bases from J, with 16 bases in between. In germline, CDR1 is MNHNS, CDR2 SASEGT. There are 15 residues in the CDR3. The CDR3 loop is CASSARECLFNEQFF. CDR3 in DNA: TGTGCCAGCAGTGCGAGGGAGTGCCTTTTCAATGAGCAGTTCTTC.